Listed below are T cell receptor beta chains from one sample, sequenced in a study of Ad26.COV2.S vaccination and SARS-CoV-2 variants. Profiling relied on immunoSEQ multiplex PCR, and the TCRdb table lists in-frame clones only, not all of them. Here the sample spans a few hundred thousand clones, approximately 88% being singletons. Sequencing used peripheral blood, obtained in a trial of Ad26.COV2.S vaccine versus placebo. These receptors originate from a person aged 18 to 65 who received the Ad26.COV2.S COVID-19 vaccine or a placebo. CDR3s leave out the opening cysteine and the closing phenylalanine or tryptophan. A D gene is named only where the DNA matches it firmly.

d_call	v_call	cdr3_aa
NA	TRBV30	AWRGSQSNQPQH
NA	TRBV11-3	ASSIQPQH
TRBD1	TRBV4-3	ASSQVQGRVQF
NA	TRBV6-4	ASSADGARLSGYT
NA	TRBV5-4	ASSLEGYGYT
NA	TRBV12-3/TRBV12-4	ASSRAGETEAF
NA	TRBV29-1	SAIGGNEQF
NA	TRBV12-5	ASAGVVYYGYT
TRBD2	TRBV7-2	ASSPHGGGNYNEQF
NA	TRBV7-2	ASSLVPGSNQPQH